This paragraph covers one T cell receptor beta chain sequence. Its antigen is not yet known. Base qualities are not provided; no much larger clone lies one nucleotide away. This sample is part of a study of CD8 T cell repertoires and HIV-1 epitope variants (TCRdb year 2020). Background for the entire study: Twenty-five peptides representing autologous and known Gag and Nef epitope variants were each used to stimulate T cells in separate culture wells. Control conditions included a CMV, EBV and flu peptide pool, the Ebola AY9 epitope as negative control, and a no-peptide well. Three Gag epitope families and Nef HW9 and YT9 were included among the tested epitopes. T cells were enriched using the EasySep Human T Cell Enrichment Kit and were co-cultured with equal numbers of autologous T cell-negative cells serving as antigen-presenting cells. The cultures were grown for 10 days in IMDM with gentamicin, and half of the media was changed on days 3 and 7 with IL-2, IL-7 and IL-15 added. An aliquot of 1M T cells was set aside as an uncultured baseline condition, separate from the 70 to 90 T cell cultures. A total of about 83 T cell cultures were run, with each culture condition performed in triplicate except for one peptide, which was performed in duplicate. The study at large found these results: The study identified about 10 antigen-specific TCR beta clonotypes, about six of which appeared to be cross-reactive for autologous or known escape epitope variants. Several clonotypes recognized the Nef KF9 family and one clonotype recognized the HW9 family, while no responses to the TAALDMSHF plasma variant were seen. The assay could identify only TCR beta chains and pointed to proliferation in response to antigen, not to T cell function or cytokine profile.

The EasySep Human CD8+ T Cell Enrichment Kit was used on day 10 to isolate CD8+ T cells from every culture. The CDR3, cysteine through phenylalanine, is 14 amino acids long. Kept here is only the CDR3 DNA, which spans 42 bases and is read in frame from base 1. CDR1 and CDR2 are read off the germline V gene as SGHAT and FQNNGV. V is clipped by 1 base and J by 5 bases, and the sequence between their germline boundaries is 8 bases long. TCR beta CDR3 regions were sequenced at survey depth on the immunoSEQ platform. The QIAamp DNA micro kit was used to extract genomic DNA from every cultured and uncultured CD8+ T cell population. On the study's bioinformatics: Samples with fewer than 5,000 productive reads were excluded, which removed about 6% of the roughly 80 HIV peptide-stimulated cultures. Sequences were trimmed to CDR3 by a MANAFEST web app, and nonproductive sequences, CDR3s under 5 amino acids, and sequences not starting with C or ending with F/W were removed. To count as antigen-specific, a clonotype had to be expanded in at least 2 of 3 replicates compared with the no-peptide control at FDR 0.01, and only within one epitope family. Specific clonotypes also needed at least fivefold higher frequency than in wells stimulated with peptides from other epitope families. As stored in TCRdb, this immuneACCESS dataset retains in-frame rearrangements with V and J assigned. A fraction of the clones does not appear; measured against another copy, unresolved V genes explain less than half of the discrepancy, and the remainder lacks a known reason. Clonal size and the V and J genes are those of that table, whereas D and trimming came from the DNA. Counted in this sample were over 4,500 clones; around 63% of them appeared once. The ten largest account for roughly two fifths of the sample.

The clonotype comes from a male donor with HIV. The sequenced material came from cultured CD8+ T cells derived from PBMCs. The chain was built from TRBV11-2 and TRBJ2-2, with the D gene call left open. The sequenced DNA: TGTGCCAGCAGCTTAGCCAGGAAAACCGGGGAGCTGTTTTTT. It encodes CASSLARKTGELFF.